Listed here are 7 T cell receptor beta chains from one sample, sequenced in a study of CD8+ T cells in alopecia areata. Extracted from the samples, RNA was reverse transcribed into cDNA to serve as the sequencing template. The protocol was immunoSEQ multiplex PCR, while the TCRdb copy is restricted to in-frame clones and leaves out a portion. The sample shows about 300,000 clones, none of them appearing just once. The study sorted pooled cutaneous lymph node cells by CD4, CD8alpha, NKG2D, NKG2ACE and other markers. Sequenced: CD4+ T cells sorted from a lymph node. The receptors stem from a C3H/HeJ mouse with alopecia areata. MHC haplotype here: H2-k.

Turning to this clone: The genes are named according to mouse. The CDR3 is cut off 4 residues early in the read; its end comes from the germline J gene. This chain connects TRBV19 to TRBJ2-7; TRBD1 matches 7 bases. This CDR3 is built from 12 residues. Per germline, CDR1 FNHDT and CDR2 SITEND (reference sequence). The covered CDR3 bases are TGTGCCAGCAGTGCGGGACAGTAT. Translating it yields CASSAGQY. From start to end, the CDR3 is CASSAGQYEQYF.

The sample holds a few counts of this clone. Gene names are the mouse ones. The missing CDR3 end, 4 residues past where the read stops, is filled in from the germline J gene. V and J are TRBV13-1 and TRBJ2-5, with D possibly TRBD1 on 6 matching bases. This CDR3 region has 12 residues. Germline-derived CDR1 and CDR2 are NSHNY and SYGAGN. The CDR3 sequence: CASMAGEDTQYF. The sequenced part of the CDR3 DNA is TGTGCCAGCATGGCAGGGGAAGAC.

This clone was detected only a few times. Gene and germline names: mouse. Read coverage stops 4 residues before the CDR3 terminus; the germline J gene supplies the remainder. V gene TRBV1 combines with J gene TRBJ2-5; D unclear. The CDR3 is made up of 14 amino acids. CDR1 NSQYPW and CDR2 LRSPGD come from the germline V gene (reference sequence). Trimming removed 5 bases at V and 0 bases at J, with 9 bases between. The covered CDR3 bases are TGCACCTGCAGTCCTCCGTATAACCAAGAC. It encodes CTCSPPYNQD. The CDR3 in full is CTCSPPYNQDTQYF.

This clone turned up a few times. The listed genes are named as in mouse. The read is 4 residues too short to cover the CDR3 end, so that end is filled in from the germline J gene. The J gene is TRBJ1-1, the V gene TRBV19; a possible D gene is TRBD1 (5 bases). Germline V gene lookup returns CDR1 FNHDT and CDR2 SITEND (reference sequence). The CDR3 contains 14 residues. V gave up 5 bases and J gave up 0 bases, with 11 bases separating them. The sequenced part of the CDR3 DNA is TGTGCCAGCAGCATTGACAGCCCAAACACA. Translated, it gives CASSIDSPNT. The full CDR3 protein reads CASSIDSPNTEVFF.

This clone was detected a few times. Here the gene names and germline are mouse. The read terminates 4 residues ahead of where the CDR3 ends, so the germline J gene completes it. J is TRBJ1-2 and V is TRBV31; the match to TRBD1 covers 7 bases. Trimming took 3 bases from V and 3 from J; bases not matched to a gene: 4. This CDR3 contains 13 residues. Germline loops: CDR1 GKSSPN, CDR2 SITVG. CDR3 sequence: CAWSRQGHSDYTF. The CDR3 bases that were read are TGTGCCTGGAGCCGACAGGGCCACTCC.

This clone was counted a few times. Gene and germline names: mouse. The CDR3 goes on 4 residues after the read ends, and that part is filled in from the germline J gene. The sample contains more than one DNA sequence encoding this CDR3. The gene calls are TRBV5 and TRBJ2-1; 10 bases are a match to TRBD1. CDR3 length equals 15 residues. V trimming: 4 bases; J trimming: 4 bases; junction bases outside the gene matches: 4. Germline CDR1 reads LGHNA; CDR2 reads YNLKQL (reference sequence). The CDR3 protein is CASSPRDRGYAEQFF. Partial CDR3 DNA: TGTGCCAGCAGCCCGCGGGACAGGGGTTATGCT.

As concerns this clone: Gene and germline names: mouse. The DNA ends 4 residues before the CDR3 does, and the rest of the CDR3 is filled in from the germline J gene. The rearrangement links TRBV19 to TRBJ2-4, with a possible D match to TRBD2 (6 bases). The CDR3 contains 14 residues. CDR1 and CDR2 from the germline V gene are FNHDT and SITEND (reference sequence). V was clipped by 6 bases and J by 0 bases, with 11 bases between them. CDR3 DNA, as far as it was read: TGTGCCAGCAAGCTGGGGTATAGTCAAAAC. Encoded protein: CASKLGYSQN. The full CDR3 protein is CASKLGYSQNTLYF.